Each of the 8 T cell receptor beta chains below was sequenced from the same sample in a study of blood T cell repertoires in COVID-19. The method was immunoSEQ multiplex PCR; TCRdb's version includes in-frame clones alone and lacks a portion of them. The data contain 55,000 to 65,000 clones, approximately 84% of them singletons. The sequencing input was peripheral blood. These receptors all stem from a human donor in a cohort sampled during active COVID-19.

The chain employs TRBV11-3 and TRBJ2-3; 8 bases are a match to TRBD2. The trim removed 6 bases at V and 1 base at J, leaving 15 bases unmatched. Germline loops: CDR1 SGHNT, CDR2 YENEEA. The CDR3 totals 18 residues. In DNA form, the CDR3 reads TGTGCCAGCAGTAAGAGGGGTGACGCGGGAGGAGGCACAGATACGCAGTATTTT. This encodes CASSKRGDAGGGTDTQYF.

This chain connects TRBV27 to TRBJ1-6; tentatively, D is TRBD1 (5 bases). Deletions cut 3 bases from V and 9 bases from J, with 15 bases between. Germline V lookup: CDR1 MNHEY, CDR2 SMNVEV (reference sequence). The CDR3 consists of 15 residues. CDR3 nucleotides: TGTGCCAGCAGTTTCCGGGGGGGGGAGATTTCACCCCTCCACTTT. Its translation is CASSFRGGEISPLHF.

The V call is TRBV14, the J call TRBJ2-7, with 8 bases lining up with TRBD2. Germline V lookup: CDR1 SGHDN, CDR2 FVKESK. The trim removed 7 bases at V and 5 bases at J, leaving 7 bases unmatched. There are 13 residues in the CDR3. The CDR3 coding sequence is TGTGCCAGCACCTCGGGAGGGGCGAACGAGCAGTACTTC. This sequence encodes CASTSGGANEQYF.

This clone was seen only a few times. The CDR3 sequence: CASSLVAGGPDTQYF. The CDR3 bases are TGCGCCAGCAGCTTGGTAGCGGGAGGGCCAGATACGCAGTATTTT. The rearrangement joins TRBV5-1 to TRBJ2-3; 11 positions match TRBD2. Germline CDR1 SGHRS, CDR2 YFSETQ. This CDR3 has 15 amino acids. J was trimmed by 4 bases and V by 0 bases; bases with no gene match: 1.

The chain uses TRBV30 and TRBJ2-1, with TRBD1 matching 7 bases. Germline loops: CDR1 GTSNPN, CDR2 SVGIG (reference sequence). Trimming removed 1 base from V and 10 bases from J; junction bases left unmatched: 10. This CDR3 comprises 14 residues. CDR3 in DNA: TGTGCCTGGAGTGGGGACAGCGTGGAAGGGGAGCAGTTCTTC. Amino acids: CAWSGDSVEGEQFF.

Here the CDR3 DNA reads TGTGCCAGCAGCCCACAGGGTGGGGGGGAAGAGACCCAGTACTTC. This translates into CASSPQGGGEETQYF. This chain joins TRBV2 and TRBJ2-5; tentative D call: TRBD2 (7 bases). Germline CDR1 SNHLY, CDR2 FYNNEI. This CDR3 has 15 amino acids. V lost 6 bases and J 3 bases, leaving 17 bases between the germline ends.

Here the CDR3 reads CASSPPYKQNTEAFF. Here the CDR3 DNA reads TGTGCCAGCTCACCACCGTATAAGCAGAACACTGAAGCTTTCTTT. The rearrangement links TRBV18 to TRBJ1-1; D ambiguous. With 0 bases removed from V and 1 base from J, the gap between germline ends came to 9 bases. This CDR3 is built from 15 residues. Per the germline V gene, CDR1 is KGHSH and CDR2 is LQKENI.

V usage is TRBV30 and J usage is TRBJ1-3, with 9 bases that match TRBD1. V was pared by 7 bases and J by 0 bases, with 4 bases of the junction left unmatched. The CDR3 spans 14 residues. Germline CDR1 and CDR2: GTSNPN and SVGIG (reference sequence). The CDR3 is CASTQGASGNTIYF. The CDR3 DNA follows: TGTGCCTCAACACAGGGGGCCTCTGGAAACACCATATATTTT.